The clone carrying this TCR beta chain was recorded once. This sample was taken from a study of blood T cell repertoires in COVID-19. This CDR3 spans 13 amino acids. Germline assignment: CDR1 GTSNPN and CDR2 SVGIG (reference sequence). Trimming removed 3 bases from V and 7 bases from J; junction bases left unmatched: 3. This table comes from immunoSEQ multiplex PCR, and its TCRdb copy is limited to in-frame clones, with some not included. Here the sample spans around 150,000 clones, around 81% being singletons. Participant ages covered roughly 18 to 89 years across about 25 US areas. The receptor was isolated from a woman aged 35 to 49 who had recovered from COVID-19. The chain couples TRBV30 to TRBJ1-3, with 10 nucleotides matching TRBD1. Input material: PBMCs or T cells enriched from blood (not recorded which). In nucleotides, the CDR3 is TGTGCCTGGAGAGGGGACAGGGGCAACACCATATATTTT. Its protein is CAWRGDRGNTIYF.